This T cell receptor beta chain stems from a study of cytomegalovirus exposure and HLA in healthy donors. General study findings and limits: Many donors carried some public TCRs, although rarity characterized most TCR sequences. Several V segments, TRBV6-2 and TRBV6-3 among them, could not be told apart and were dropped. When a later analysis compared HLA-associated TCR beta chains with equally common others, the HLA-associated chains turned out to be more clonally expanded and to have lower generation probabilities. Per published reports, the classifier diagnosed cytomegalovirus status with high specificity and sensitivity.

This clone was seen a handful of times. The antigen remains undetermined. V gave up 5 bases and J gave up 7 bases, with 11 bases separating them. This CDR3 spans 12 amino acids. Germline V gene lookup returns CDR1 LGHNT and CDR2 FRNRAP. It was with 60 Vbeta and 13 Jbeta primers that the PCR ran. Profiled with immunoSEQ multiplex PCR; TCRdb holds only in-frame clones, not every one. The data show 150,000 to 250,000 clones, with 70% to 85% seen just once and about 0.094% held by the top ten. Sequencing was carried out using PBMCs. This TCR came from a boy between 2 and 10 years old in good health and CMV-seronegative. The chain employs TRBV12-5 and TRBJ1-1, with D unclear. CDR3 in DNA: TGTGCTAGTGGTCAGAACCTCCGTGAAGCTTTCTTT. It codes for CASGQNLREAFF.